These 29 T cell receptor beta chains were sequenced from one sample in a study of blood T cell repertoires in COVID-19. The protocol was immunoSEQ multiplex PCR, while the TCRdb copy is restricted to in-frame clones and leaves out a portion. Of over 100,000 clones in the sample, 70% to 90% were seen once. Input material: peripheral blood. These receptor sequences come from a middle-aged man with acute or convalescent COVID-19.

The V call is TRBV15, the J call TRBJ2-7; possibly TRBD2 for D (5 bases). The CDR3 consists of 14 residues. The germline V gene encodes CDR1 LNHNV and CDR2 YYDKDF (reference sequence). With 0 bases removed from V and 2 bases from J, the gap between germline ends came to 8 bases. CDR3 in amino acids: CATSRDLEAYEQYF. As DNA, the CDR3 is TGTGCCACCAGCAGAGATCTGGAGGCCTACGAGCAGTACTTC.

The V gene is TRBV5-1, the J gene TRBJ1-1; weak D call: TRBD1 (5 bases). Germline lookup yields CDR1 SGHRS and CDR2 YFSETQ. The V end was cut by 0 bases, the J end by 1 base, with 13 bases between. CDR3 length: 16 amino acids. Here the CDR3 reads CASSLGLRQGNTEAFF. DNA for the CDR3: TGCGCCAGCAGCTTGGGCCTACGGCAGGGGAACACTGAAGCTTTCTTT.

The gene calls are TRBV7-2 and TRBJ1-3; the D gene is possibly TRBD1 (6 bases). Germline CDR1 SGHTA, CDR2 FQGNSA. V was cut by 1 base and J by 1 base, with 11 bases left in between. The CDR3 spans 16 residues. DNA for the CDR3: TGTGCCAGCAGCTTAGGCCTAAGGGGGTCTGGAAACACCATATATTTT. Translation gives CASSLGLRGSGNTIYF.

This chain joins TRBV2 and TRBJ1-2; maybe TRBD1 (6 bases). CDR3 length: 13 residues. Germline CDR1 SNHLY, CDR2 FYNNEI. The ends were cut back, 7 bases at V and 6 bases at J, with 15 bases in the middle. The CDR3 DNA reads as TGTGCCAGCACGGGGACAAATGCTGATGGCTACACCTTC. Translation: CASTGTNADGYTF.

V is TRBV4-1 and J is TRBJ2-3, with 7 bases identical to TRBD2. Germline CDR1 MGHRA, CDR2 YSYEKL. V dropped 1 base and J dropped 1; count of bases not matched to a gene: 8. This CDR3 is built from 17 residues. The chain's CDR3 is CASSQGFGGTGTDTQYF. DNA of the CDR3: TGCGCCAGCAGCCAAGGGTTCGGGGGGACTGGCACAGATACGCAGTATTTT.

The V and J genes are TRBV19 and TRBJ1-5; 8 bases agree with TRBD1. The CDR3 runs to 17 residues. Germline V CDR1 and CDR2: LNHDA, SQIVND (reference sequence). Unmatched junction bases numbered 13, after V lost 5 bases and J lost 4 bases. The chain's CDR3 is CASSPHGQGMGNQPQHF. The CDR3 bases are TGTGCCAGTAGTCCGCACGGACAGGGTATGGGGAATCAGCCCCAGCATTTT.

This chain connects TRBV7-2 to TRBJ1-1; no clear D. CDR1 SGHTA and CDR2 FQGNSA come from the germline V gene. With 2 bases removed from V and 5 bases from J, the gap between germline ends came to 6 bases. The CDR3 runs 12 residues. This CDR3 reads CASSLRETEAFF. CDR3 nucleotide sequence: TGTGCCAGCAGCTTAAGGGAGACTGAAGCTTTCTTT.

CDR3 sequence reads: CAGHKGESGYTF. CDR3 nucleotides: TGTGCCGGACATAAGGGCGAGAGTGGCTACACCTTC. The chain carries TRBV6-5 and TRBJ1-2; D is possibly TRBD1 (5 bases). Looked up from germline, CDR1 is MNHEY and CDR2 is SVGAGI. The ends were cut back, 11 bases at V and 7 bases at J, with 17 bases in the middle. The CDR3 is 12 amino acids.

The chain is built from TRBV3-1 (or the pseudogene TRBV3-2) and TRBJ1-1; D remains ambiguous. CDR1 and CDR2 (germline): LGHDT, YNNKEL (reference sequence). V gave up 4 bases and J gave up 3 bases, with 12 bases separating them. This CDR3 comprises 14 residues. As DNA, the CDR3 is TGTGCCAGCAGCCTCCGGGAATCACACACTGAAGCTTTCTTT. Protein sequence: CASSLRESHTEAFF.

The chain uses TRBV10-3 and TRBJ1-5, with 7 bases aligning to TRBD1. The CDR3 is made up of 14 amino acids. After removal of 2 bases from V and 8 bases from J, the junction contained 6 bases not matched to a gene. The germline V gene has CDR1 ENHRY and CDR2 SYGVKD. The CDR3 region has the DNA TGTGCCATCAGTGAGGAGCAGGGGGGAAAGCCCCAGCATTTT. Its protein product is CAISEEQGGKPQHF.

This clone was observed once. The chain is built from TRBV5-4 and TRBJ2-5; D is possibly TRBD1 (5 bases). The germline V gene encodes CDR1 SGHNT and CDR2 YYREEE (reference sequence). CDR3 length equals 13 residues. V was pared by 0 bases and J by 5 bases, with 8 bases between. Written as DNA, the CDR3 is TGTGCCAGCAGCTTGGCGGCAGGGGAGACCCAGTACTTC. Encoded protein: CASSLAAGETQYF.

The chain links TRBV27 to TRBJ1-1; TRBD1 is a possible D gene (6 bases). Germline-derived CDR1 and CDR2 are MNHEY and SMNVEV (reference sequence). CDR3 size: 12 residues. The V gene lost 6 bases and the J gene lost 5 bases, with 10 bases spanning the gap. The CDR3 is CASSSRGTEAFF. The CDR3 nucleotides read TGTGCCAGCAGCTCAAGGGGGACTGAAGCTTTCTTT.

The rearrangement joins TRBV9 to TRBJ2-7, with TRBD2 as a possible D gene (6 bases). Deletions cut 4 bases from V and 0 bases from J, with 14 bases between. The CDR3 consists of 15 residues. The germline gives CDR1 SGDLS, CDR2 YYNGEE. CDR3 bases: TGTGCCAGCAGCCCACCCGGTAGCGGCTCCTACGAGCAGTACTTC. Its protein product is CASSPPGSGSYEQYF.

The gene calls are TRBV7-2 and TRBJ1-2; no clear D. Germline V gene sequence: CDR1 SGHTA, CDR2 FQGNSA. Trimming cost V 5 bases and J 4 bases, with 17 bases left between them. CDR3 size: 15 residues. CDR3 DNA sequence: TGTGCCAGCAGCCGGGCGACGGACTCCTTCTATGGCTACACCTTC. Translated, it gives CASSRATDSFYGYTF.

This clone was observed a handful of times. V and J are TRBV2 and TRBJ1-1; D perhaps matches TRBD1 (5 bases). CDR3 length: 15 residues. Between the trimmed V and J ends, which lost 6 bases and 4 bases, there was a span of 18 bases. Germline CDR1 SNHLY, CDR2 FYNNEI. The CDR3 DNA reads TGTGCCAGCAGGTTGGAAGGGGTAACTGGCACTGAAGCTTTCTTT. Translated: CASRLEGVTGTEAFF.

CDR3: CASSRISSGRRPDTQYF. CDR3 in DNA: TGTGCCAGCAGCCGGATCAGTAGCGGGAGAAGGCCAGATACGCAGTATTTT. J is TRBJ2-3 and V is TRBV14; TRBD2 aligns across 9 bases. The J segment lost 4 bases and the V segment lost 4 bases, leaving 12 bases of the junction unmatched. The germline CDR1 and CDR2 sequences are SGHDN and FVKESK. This CDR3 region has 17 residues.

CDR3 nucleotide sequence: TGTGCCAGCAGCCGCGGGGAGACCTATGGCTACACCTTC. Its protein is CASSRGETYGYTF. The chain uses TRBV7-9 and TRBJ1-2; D unresolved. There are 13 residues in the CDR3. Germline CDR1 SEHNR, CDR2 FQNEAQ (reference sequence). Trimming removed 5 bases from V and 4 bases from J, with 11 bases in between. The full variable domain, with the rest looked up from reference TRBV7-9 and TRBJ1-2, is DTGVSQNPRHKITKRGQNVTFRCDPISEHNRLYWYRQTLGQGPEFLTYFQNEAQLEKSRLLSDRFSAERPKGSFSTLEIQRTEQGDSAMYLCASSRGETYGYTFGSGTRLTVV.

The CDR3 DNA reads TGTGCCAGCAGACGTACTAGCGGGAGTTACAATGAGCAGTTCTTC. Translating it yields CASRRTSGSYNEQFF. J is TRBJ2-1 and V is TRBV7-9, with 11 bases lining up with TRBD2. Trimming cost V 6 bases and J 4 bases; bases outside gene matches: 5. The CDR3 consists of 15 residues. Germline-derived CDR1 and CDR2 are SEHNR and FQNEAQ (reference sequence).

The CDR3 DNA follows: TGTGCCACCAGCAGAGATTGGAGGGCCCGGCGAGACACCATATATTTT. Protein: CATSRDWRARRDTIYF. The V call is TRBV15, the J call TRBJ1-3; D call uncertain. Germline V lookup: CDR1 LNHNV, CDR2 YYDKDF (reference sequence). The CDR3 covers 16 residues. Trimming removed 0 bases at V and 8 bases at J, with 17 bases between.

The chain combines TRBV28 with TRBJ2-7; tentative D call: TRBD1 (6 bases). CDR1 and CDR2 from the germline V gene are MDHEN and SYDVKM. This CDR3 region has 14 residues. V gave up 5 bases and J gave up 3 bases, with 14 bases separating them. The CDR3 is CASSHGQSFYEQYF. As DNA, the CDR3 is TGTGCCAGCAGTCACGGACAGAGTTTCTACGAGCAGTACTTC.

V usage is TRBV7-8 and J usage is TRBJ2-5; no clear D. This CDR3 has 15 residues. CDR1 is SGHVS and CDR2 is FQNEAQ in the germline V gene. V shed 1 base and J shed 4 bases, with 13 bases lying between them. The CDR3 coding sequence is TGTGCCAGCAGCTTAGGAGTAATGAGTGGAGAGACCCAGTACTTC. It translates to CASSLGVMSGETQYF.

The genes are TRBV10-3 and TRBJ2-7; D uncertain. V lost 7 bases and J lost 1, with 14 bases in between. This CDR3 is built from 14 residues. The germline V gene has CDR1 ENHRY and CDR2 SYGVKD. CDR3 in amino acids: CAIKSREESYEQYF. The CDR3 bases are TGTGCCATCAAGTCCCGTGAGGAATCCTACGAGCAGTACTTC.

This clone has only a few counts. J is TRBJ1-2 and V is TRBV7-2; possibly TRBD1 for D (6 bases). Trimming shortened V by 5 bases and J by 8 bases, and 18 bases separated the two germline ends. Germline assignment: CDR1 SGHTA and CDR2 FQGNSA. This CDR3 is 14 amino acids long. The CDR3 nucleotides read TGTGCCAGCAGCGCCCAGGGGTTGGCGGACGGCTACACCTTC. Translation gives CASSAQGLADGYTF.

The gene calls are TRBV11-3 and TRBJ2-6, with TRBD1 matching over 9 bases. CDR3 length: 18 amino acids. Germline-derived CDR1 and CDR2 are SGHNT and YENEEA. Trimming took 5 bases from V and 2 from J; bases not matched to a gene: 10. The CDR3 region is CASSPGQGTAAGANVLTF. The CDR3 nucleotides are TGTGCCAGCAGCCCAGGACAGGGGACCGCTGCTGGGGCCAACGTCCTGACTTTC.

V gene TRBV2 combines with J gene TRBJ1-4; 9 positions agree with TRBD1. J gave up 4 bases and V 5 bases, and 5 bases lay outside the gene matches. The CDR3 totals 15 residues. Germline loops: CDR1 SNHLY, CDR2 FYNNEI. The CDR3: CASSTTGGNNEKLFF. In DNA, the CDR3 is TGTGCCAGCAGTACTACAGGGGGCAATAATGAAAAACTGTTTTTT.

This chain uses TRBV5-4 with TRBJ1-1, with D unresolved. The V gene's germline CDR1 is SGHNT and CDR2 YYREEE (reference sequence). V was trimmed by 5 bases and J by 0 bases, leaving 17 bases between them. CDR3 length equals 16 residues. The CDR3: CASRPDTFSMNTEAFF. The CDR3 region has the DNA TGTGCCAGCAGGCCCGACACCTTTTCTATGAACACTGAAGCTTTCTTT.

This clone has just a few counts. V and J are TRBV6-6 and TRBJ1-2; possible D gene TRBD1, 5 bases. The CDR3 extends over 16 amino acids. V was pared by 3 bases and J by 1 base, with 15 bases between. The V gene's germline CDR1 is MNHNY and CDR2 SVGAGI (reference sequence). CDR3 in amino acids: CASSYRQTEINYGYTF. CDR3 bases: TGTGCCAGCAGTTATCGACAGACAGAAATTAACTATGGCTACACCTTC.

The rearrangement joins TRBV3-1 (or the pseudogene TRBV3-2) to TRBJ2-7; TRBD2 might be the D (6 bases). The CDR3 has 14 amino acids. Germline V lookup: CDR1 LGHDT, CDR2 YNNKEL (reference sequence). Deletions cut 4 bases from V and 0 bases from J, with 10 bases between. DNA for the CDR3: TGTGCCAGCAGCCCTGCGGGATACTCCTACGAGCAGTACTTC. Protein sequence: CASSPAGYSYEQYF.

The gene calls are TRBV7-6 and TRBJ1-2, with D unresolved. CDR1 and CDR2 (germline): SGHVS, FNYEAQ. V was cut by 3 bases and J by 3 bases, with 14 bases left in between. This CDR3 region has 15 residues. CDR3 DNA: TGTGCCAGCAGCTTGAGATCAAAGAGGGACTATGGCTACACCTTC. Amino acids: CASSLRSKRDYGYTF.